Presented here are 6 T cell receptor beta chains from one specimen sequenced in a study of long-term antiretroviral therapy in people with HIV. Investigators performed immunoSEQ version v3.0 at survey level. Using immunoSEQ multiplex PCR, the repertoire was profiled, and TCRdb retains in-frame clones only, with some absent. The sample holds about 14,000 clones, roughly 86% seen once. The sequenced sample was unsorted PBMCs, obtained 6.2 years after starting antiretroviral therapy. These receptor sequences come from a man between 35 and 55 years old with HIV.

In this sample, this clone turned up a few times. J is TRBJ2-1 and V is TRBV9, with D possibly matching TRBD2 (6 bases). From germline, CDR1 is SGDLS and CDR2 YYNGEE. Trimming stripped 1 base from V and 4 bases from J, with 15 bases between. This CDR3 contains 16 residues. The CDR3 sequence is CASSVSGSTVYNEQFF. The CDR3 DNA follows: TGTGCCAGCAGCGTATCCGGGAGTACTGTGTACAATGAGCAGTTCTTC. Based on the CDR3 plus reference TRBV9 and TRBJ2-1, the full variable domain is DSGVTQTPKHLITATGQRVTLRCSPRSGDLSVYWYQQSLDQGLQFLIQYYNGEERAKGNILERFSAQQFPDLHSELNLSSLELGDSALYFCASSVSGSTVYNEQFFGPGTRLTVL.

V and J are TRBV18 and TRBJ2-7, with D uncertain. The CDR3 has 11 amino acids. Germline V gene lookup returns CDR1 KGHSH and CDR2 LQKENI. Trimming removed 6 bases from V and 7 bases from J, with 10 bases in between. Here the CDR3 reads CASSSLEEQYF. The CDR3 nucleotides read TGTGCCAGCTCTAGTTTGGAGGAGCAGTACTTC.

V and J are TRBV28 and TRBJ2-7, with 7 bases aligning to TRBD1. Germline V gene sequence: CDR1 MDHEN, CDR2 SYDVKM. V lost 5 bases and J lost 0; bases outside the gene matches: 4. There are 14 residues in the CDR3. The CDR3 sequence is CASSRQGLSYEQYF. The CDR3 DNA reads as TGTGCCAGCAGTAGACAGGGTCTCTCCTACGAGCAGTACTTC.

V is TRBV30 and J is TRBJ2-7, with a tentative D call TRBD2 (5 bases). Germline V gives CDR1 GTSNPN, CDR2 SVGIG (reference sequence). Trimming removed 3 bases from V and 2 bases from J, with 8 bases in between. This CDR3 is built from 12 residues. This CDR3 reads CAWRGAAYEQYF. DNA for the CDR3: TGTGCCTGGAGGGGAGCGGCCTACGAGCAGTACTTC.

The chain combines TRBV9 with TRBJ2-1; 11 nucleotides align to TRBD2. The CDR3 is 16 residues long. V shed 0 bases, J shed 9 bases, and the junction held 8 bases outside the gene matches. CDR1 and CDR2 from the germline V gene are SGDLS and YYNGEE. CDR3 in DNA: TGTGCCAGCAGCGTAGAACTAGCGGGAGAGAAGAGTGAGCAGTTCTTC. It encodes CASSVELAGEKSEQFF.

The CDR3 bases are TGTGCCAGTAGAAACGACAGGGAATCAGATACGCAGTATTTT. Translated: CASRNDRESDTQYF. The genes are TRBV19 and TRBJ2-3, with TRBD1 identical over 7 bases. Germline values: CDR1 LNHDA, CDR2 SQIVND (reference sequence). The V gene end was trimmed by 6 bases and the J gene end by 4 bases; junction bases not matched to a gene: 7. The CDR3 totals 14 residues.